A single sample gave rise to the 10 T cell receptor beta chains below, sequenced in a study of Ad26.COV2.S vaccination and SARS-CoV-2 variants (dated by TCRdb to about 2021). What the treatment or condition label conveys for this sample: about 20 received Ad26.COV2.S at low or high dose, single or two shots; about five received placebo; per-sample allocation not given. For vaccine and placebo recipients, repertoires were sequenced using samples collected on day 63 after the first injection. Preparation of the library involved the immunoSEQ multiplex PCR assay. TCRdb limited this immuneACCESS table to in-frame rearrangements with V and J called. A share of clones is missing; checked studies link under half to unresolved V genes, and the rest is unexplained. This sample is represented by some 640,000 clones; roughly 90% of them were singletons. The ten largest clonotypes hold approximately 1.5% of the sample.

The sequences come from peripheral blood, collected in a trial of Ad26.COV2.S vaccine versus placebo. The origin of the receptors is a person aged 18 to 65 who received the Ad26.COV2.S COVID-19 vaccine or a placebo.

The chain couples TRBV6-5 to TRBJ2-5; 8 positions agree with TRBD2. The CDR3 is 13 amino acids. The J segment lost 6 bases and the V segment lost 10 bases, leaving 10 bases of the junction unmatched. Germline V gene sequence: CDR1 MNHEY, CDR2 SVGAGI. The CDR3 reads CATGGGRKQTQYF. The CDR3 nucleotides are TGTGCCACGGGAGGGGGGAGGAAGCAGACCCAGTACTTC.

The chain couples TRBV6-6 to TRBJ2-7, with a weak D call TRBD2 (6 bases). V lost 7 bases, J lost 6 bases, and 16 bases lay in between. Germline-derived CDR1 and CDR2 are MNHNY and SVGAGI (reference sequence). The CDR3 is 13 amino acids. CDR3 DNA: TGTGCCAGCACCATCGGCGGGGACGGCGAGCAGTACTTC. Encoded protein: CASTIGGDGEQYF.

The chain is built from TRBV27 and TRBJ1-6, with TRBD1 as a possible D gene (5 bases). CDR3 length: 15 residues. Trimming took off 5 bases at V and 12 bases at J, with 20 bases between the two ends. Germline V gene sequence: CDR1 MNHEY, CDR2 SMNVEV (reference sequence). This chain's CDR3 is CASSAIRDEGVPLHF. The CDR3, as DNA: TGTGCCAGCAGTGCCATCCGGGACGAAGGAGTACCCCTCCACTTT.

To note about this clone: The sample has other DNA sequences that encode this CDR3 too. This chain links TRBV18 with TRBJ1-4, with 11 bases that match TRBD1. V shed 3 bases and J 7 bases; nucleotides not matched to a gene: 1. The germline gives CDR1 KGHSH, CDR2 LQKENI. There are 14 residues in the CDR3. CDR3 in DNA: TGTGCCAGCTCACCGGACAGGGGGCGTGAAAAACTGTTTTTT. Translating it yields CASSPDRGREKLFF.

V usage is TRBV7-2 and J usage is TRBJ1-2; D gene uncertain. V lost 1 base, J lost 0 bases, and 9 bases lay in between. Germline V gene sequence: CDR1 SGHTA, CDR2 FQGNSA. This CDR3 has 15 amino acids. The CDR3: CASSLVRGSNYGYTF. CDR3 nucleotide sequence: TGTGCCAGCAGCTTAGTTCGGGGATCTAACTATGGCTACACCTTC.

CDR3 DNA sequence: TGTGCCATCAGTGAACTAGCGGGAGCCGCCTACGAGCAGTACTTC. This encodes CAISELAGAAYEQYF. This rearrangement joins TRBV10-3 to TRBJ2-7, with 11 positions matching TRBD2. This CDR3 is built from 15 residues. In germline, CDR1 is ENHRY, CDR2 SYGVKD. V lost 3 bases to trimming and J lost 2 bases; unmatched junction nucleotides: 3.

This chain joins TRBV12-3 or TRBV12-4 and TRBJ2-7; unclear D gene. V dropped 1 base and J dropped 9 bases, with 7 bases sitting between them. CDR3 length equals 11 residues. CDR3 sequence: CASSLEHGQYF. The CDR3 nucleotides are TGTGCCAGCAGTTTAGAGCATGGGCAGTACTTC.

The gene calls are TRBV7-9 and TRBJ2-2; the D call may be TRBD1 or TRBD2 (5 bases each). CDR1 and CDR2 from the germline V gene are SEHNR and FQNEAQ (reference sequence). V lost 1 base, J lost 2 bases, and 8 bases lay in between. This CDR3 is built from 15 residues. CDR3 coding DNA: TGTGCCAGCAGCTTAGTTGGGACCAACACCGGGGAGCTGTTTTTT. This encodes CASSLVGTNTGELFF. The complete variable domain, with remaining parts taken from reference TRBV7-9 and TRBJ2-2, reads DTGVSQNPRHKITKRGQNVTFRCDPISEHNRLYWYRQTLGQGPEFLTYFQNEAQLEKSRLLSDRFSAERPKGSFSTLEIQRTEQGDSAMYLCASSLVGTNTGELFFGEGSRLTVL.

The chain combines TRBV6-6 with TRBJ1-6; 7 nucleotides agree with TRBD1. V gave up 6 bases and J gave up 0 bases; unmatched junction bases: 5. Germline CDR1 is MNHNY and CDR2 is SVGAGI (reference sequence). The CDR3 has 16 residues. The CDR3 spells CASRGGQSSYNSPLHF. The DNA of the CDR3 is TGTGCCAGCAGGGGGGGACAGAGCTCCTATAATTCACCCCTCCACTTT.

This clone was picked up one time. The chain recombines TRBV3-1 (or the pseudogene TRBV3-2) with TRBJ1-3; tentatively, D is TRBD1 (6 bases). The V gene lost 0 bases and the J gene lost 0 bases, with 12 bases spanning the gap. The CDR3 contains 17 residues. The germline V gene encodes CDR1 LGHDT and CDR2 YNNKEL (reference sequence). The CDR3 region is CASSQDLDSYSGNTIYF. In nucleotides, the CDR3 is TGTGCCAGCAGCCAAGATCTGGACAGCTACTCTGGAAACACCATATATTTT.